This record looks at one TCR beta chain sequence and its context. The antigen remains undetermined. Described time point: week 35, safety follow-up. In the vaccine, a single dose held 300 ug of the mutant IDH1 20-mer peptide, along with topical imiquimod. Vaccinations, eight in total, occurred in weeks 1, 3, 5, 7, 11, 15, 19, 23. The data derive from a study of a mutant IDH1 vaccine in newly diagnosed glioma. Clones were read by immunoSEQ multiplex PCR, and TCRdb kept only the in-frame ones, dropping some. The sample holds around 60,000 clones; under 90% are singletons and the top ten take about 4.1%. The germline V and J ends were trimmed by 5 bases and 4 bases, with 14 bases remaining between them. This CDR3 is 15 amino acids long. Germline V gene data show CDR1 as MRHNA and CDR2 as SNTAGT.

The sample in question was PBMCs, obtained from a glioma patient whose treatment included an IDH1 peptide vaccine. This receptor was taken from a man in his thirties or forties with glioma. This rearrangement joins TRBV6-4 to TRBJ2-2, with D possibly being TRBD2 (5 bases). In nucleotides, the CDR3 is TGTGCCAGCAGTCCCAACGGGGTTGGCACCGGGGAGCTGTTTTTT. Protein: CASSPNGVGTGELFF.